The clone carrying this T cell receptor beta chain was detected ten times or more. This entry belongs to a study of T cells in Graves' hyperthyroidism and ophthalmopathy. This CDR3 comprises 14 residues. Germline lookup yields CDR1 DFQATT and CDR2 SNEGSKA (reference sequence). Trimming stripped 6 bases from V and 0 bases from J, with 12 bases between. Researchers took RNA transcripts and amplified the TCR beta CDR3 regions from them. First-round RT-PCR of the TCR CDR3 relied on the HTBI primer set. Each CDR3 protein gets one entry after TCRdb re-called the multiplex PCR reads with MiXCR. This sample carries hundreds of thousands of distinct CDR3 sequences, 13% to 15% of them seen once, and the ten largest clones take roughly a tenth.

This receptor was taken from a woman under 30 with Graves' hyperthyroidism. The chain joins TRBV20-1 to TRBJ2-4; unclear D gene. Sequencing input: blood. DNA of the CDR3: TGCAGTGCCAAGCCGAATCTAGCCAAAAACATTCAGTACTTC. This encodes CSAKPNLAKNIQYF.